This TCR beta chain came from a study of blood T cell repertoires in COVID-19. The CDR3 runs to 18 residues. The V gene end was trimmed by 0 bases and the J gene end by 3 bases; junction bases not matched to a gene: 11. Here immunoSEQ multiplex PCR was the method, and the copy in TCRdb shows in-frame clones only, minus some. This sample carries more than 400,000 clones, approximately 85% of them seen once, and the ten largest clones take roughly 3.2%. This clone was counted a single time. The material sequenced was peripheral blood. The receptor was isolated from a human donor in a cohort sampled during active COVID-19. V is TRBV5-3 and J is TRBJ1-4; 7 bases align to TRBD1. TRBV5-3 qualifies as an ORF whose function is uncertain. CDR3 sequence: CARSLDPTGKLANEKLFF. In DNA, the CDR3 is TGTGCCAGAAGCTTGGACCCGACAGGGAAGTTGGCTAATGAAAAACTGTTTTTT.